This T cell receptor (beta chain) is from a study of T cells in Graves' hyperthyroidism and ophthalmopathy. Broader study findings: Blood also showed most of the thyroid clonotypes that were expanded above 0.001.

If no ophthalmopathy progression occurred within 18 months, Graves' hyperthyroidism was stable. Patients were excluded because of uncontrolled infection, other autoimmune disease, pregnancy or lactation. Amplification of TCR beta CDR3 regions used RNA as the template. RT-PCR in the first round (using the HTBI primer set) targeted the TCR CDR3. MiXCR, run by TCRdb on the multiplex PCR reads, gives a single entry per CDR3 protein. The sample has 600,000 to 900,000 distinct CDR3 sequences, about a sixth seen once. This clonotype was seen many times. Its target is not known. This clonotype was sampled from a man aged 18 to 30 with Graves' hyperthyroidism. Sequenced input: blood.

The CDR3 sequence is CASSPPGWSSYEQYF. CDR3 bases: TGTGCCAGCAGTCCCCCGGGGTGGAGCTCCTACGAGCAGTACTTC. The rearrangement uses TRBV28 and TRBJ2-7; tentatively, D is TRBD2 (5 bases). Germline V lookup: CDR1 MDHEN, CDR2 SYDVKM. This CDR3 has 15 amino acids. Trimming stripped 5 bases from V and 0 bases from J, with 14 bases between.